This paragraph covers one T cell receptor (beta chain) sequence. Its antigen is currently unknown. The CDR3 sequence is 15 residues long. The germline V and J ends were trimmed by 5 bases and 5 bases, with 18 bases remaining between them. The germline CDR1 and CDR2 sequences are SNHLY and FYNNEI. These data come from a study of shared clonotypes between healthy human individuals. The data were produced by immunoSEQ multiplex PCR, yet TCRdb's version contains in-frame clones alone and is incomplete. The sample lists 800,000 to 1,200,000 clones, around 78% seen once, with more than 0.45% in the top ten. Study conclusions and caveats: Clonotypes that were shared across a handful of donors made up 4% to 6% of naive CD4 clonotypes.

This sequence joins TRBV2 and TRBJ2-5; D possibly corresponds to TRBD2 (6 bases). This clonotype originated in a man aged 18 to 30 in good health. Some clones in this sample may be carry-over from other donors' samples. Material for sequencing was memory CD4+ T cells from PBMCs. Sample subset: CD45RA-negative fraction. DNA for the CDR3: TGTGCCAGCAGTCCCCAGGGAGGTCCGCAGGAGACCCAGTACTTC. Translated, it gives CASSPQGGPQETQYF. The full variable domain, its missing parts supplied by reference TRBV2 and TRBJ2-5, is EPEVTQTPSHQVTQMGQEVILRCVPISNHLYFYWYRQILGQKVEFLVSFYNNEISEKSEIFDDQFSVERPDGSNFTLKIRSTKLEDSAMYFCASSPQGGPQETQYFGPGTRLLVL.